Described below is a single T cell receptor beta chain sequence and its context. This entry is derived from a study of shared clonotypes between healthy human individuals. Here immunoSEQ multiplex PCR was the method, and the copy in TCRdb shows in-frame clones only, minus some. The profile shows 1,500,000 or so clones, approximately 98.5% of them singletons. The sequence derives from a man younger than 40 in good health. What was sequenced was naive CD4+ T cells sorted from blood. Subset: CD45RA+ positively selected.

The DNA of the CDR3 is TGTGCCAGCAGTCTAGCCCCCGGCATCGGGGGAAATGAGCAGTTCTTC. Amino acid sequence: CASSLAPGIGGNEQFF. The chain joins TRBV7-9 to TRBJ2-1; D may be TRBD2 (6 bases). The CDR3 totals 16 residues. V lost 6 bases, J lost 7 bases, and 22 bases lay in between. Per germline, CDR1 SEHNR and CDR2 FQNEAQ (reference sequence).